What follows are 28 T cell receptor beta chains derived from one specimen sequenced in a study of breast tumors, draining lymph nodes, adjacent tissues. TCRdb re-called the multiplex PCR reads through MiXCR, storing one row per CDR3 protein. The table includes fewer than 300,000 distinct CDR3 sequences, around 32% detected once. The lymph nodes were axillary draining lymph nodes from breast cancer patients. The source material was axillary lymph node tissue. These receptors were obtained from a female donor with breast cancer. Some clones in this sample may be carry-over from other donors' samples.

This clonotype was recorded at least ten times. The CDR3: CASTPGQGNTGELFF. The CDR3 region has the DNA TGTGCCAGCACCCCTGGACAGGGGAACACCGGGGAGCTGTTTTTT. V is TRBV5-4 and J is TRBJ2-2; 8 nucleotides match TRBD1. Looked up from germline, CDR1 is SGHNT and CDR2 is YYREEE (reference sequence). V shed 6 bases and J 1 base; nucleotides not matched to a gene: 5. The CDR3 consists of 15 residues.

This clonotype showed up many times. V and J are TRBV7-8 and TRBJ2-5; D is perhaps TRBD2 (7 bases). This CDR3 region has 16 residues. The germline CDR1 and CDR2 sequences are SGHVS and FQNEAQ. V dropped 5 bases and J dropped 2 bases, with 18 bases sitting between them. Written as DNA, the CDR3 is TGTGCCAGCAGCAGGGGGGGGGGAGGGGGTCAAGAGACCCAGTACTTC. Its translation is CASSRGGGGGQETQYF.

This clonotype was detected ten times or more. The CDR3 nucleotides read TGCAGTGCTAGAGTGGCCGGACCAACTAATGAAAAACTGTTTTTT. Translated, it gives CSARVAGPTNEKLFF. The chain employs TRBV20-1 and TRBJ1-4; D is uncertain. CDR1 and CDR2 (germline): DFQATT, SNEGSKA (reference sequence). The CDR3 loop spans 15 amino acids. V dropped 1 base and J dropped 0 bases, with 9 bases sitting between them.

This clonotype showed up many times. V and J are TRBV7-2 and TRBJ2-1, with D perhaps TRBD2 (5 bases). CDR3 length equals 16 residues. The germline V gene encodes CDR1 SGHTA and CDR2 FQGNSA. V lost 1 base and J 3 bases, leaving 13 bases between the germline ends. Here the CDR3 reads CASSLGRVLGYNEQFF. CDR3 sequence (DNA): TGTGCCAGCAGCTTAGGGCGGGTACTGGGCTACAATGAGCAGTTCTTC.

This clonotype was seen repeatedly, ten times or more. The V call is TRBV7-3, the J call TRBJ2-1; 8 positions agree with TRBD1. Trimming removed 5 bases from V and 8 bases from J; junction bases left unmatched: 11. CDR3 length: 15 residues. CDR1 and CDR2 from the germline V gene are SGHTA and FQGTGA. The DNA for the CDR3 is TGTGCCAGCAGCCCCAACCACGGACAGGGCGATGAGCAGTTCTTC. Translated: CASSPNHGQGDEQFF.

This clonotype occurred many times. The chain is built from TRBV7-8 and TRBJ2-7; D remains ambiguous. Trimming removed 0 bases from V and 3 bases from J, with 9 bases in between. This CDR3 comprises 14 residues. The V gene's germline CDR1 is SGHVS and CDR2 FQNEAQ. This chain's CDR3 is CASSLAGGDYEQYF. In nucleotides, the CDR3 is TGTGCCAGCAGCTTAGCAGGCGGAGACTACGAGCAGTACTTC.

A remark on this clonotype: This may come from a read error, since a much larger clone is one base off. In DNA form, the CDR3 reads TGTGCCAGCAGCTTAGATCTGTCACCTACGCAGTATTTT. Its protein product is CASSLDLSPTQYF. V usage is TRBV11-3 and J usage is TRBJ2-3; D call uncertain. The CDR3 covers 13 residues. Germline values: CDR1 SGHNT, CDR2 YENEEA. V was shortened by 0 bases and J by 8 bases, with 9 bases between the two germline ends.

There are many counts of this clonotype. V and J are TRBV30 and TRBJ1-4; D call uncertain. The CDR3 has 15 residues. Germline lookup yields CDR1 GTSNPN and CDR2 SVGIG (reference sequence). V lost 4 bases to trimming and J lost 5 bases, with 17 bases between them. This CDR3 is CAWTEKGRKNEKLFF. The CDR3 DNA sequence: TGTGCCTGGACGGAAAAGGGCAGGAAGAATGAAAAACTGTTTTTT.

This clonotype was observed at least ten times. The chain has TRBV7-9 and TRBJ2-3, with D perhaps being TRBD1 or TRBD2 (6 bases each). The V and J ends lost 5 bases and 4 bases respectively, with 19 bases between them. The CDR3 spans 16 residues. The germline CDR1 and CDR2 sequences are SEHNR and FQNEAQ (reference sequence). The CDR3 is CASSPPSTRGADTQYF. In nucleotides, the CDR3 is TGTGCCAGCAGCCCCCCGTCCACGAGGGGGGCAGATACGCAGTATTTT.

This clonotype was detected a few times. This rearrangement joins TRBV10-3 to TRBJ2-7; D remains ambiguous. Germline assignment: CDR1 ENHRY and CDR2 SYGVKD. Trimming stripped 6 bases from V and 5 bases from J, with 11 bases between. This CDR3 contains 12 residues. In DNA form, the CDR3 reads TGTGCCATCAGGGACCAGTCGGACGAGCAGTACTTC. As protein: CAIRDQSDEQYF.

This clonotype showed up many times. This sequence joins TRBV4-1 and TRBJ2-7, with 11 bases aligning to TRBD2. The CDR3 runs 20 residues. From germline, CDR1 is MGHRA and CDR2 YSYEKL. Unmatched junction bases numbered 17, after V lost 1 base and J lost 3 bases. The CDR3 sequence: CASSQVWGSTTSGRRYEQYF. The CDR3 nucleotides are TGCGCCAGCAGCCAAGTATGGGGGTCTACAACTAGCGGGAGACGCTACGAGCAGTACTTC.

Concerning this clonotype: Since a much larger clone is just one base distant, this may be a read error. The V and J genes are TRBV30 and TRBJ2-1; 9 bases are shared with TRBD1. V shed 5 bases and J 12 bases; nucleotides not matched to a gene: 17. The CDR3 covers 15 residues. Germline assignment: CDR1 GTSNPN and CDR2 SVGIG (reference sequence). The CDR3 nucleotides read TGTGCCTGGGGTCTCACCGGGACAGGGCGCTATGGGCAGTTCTTC. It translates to CAWGLTGTGRYGQFF. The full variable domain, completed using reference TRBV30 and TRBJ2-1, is SQTIHQWPATLVQPVGSPLSLECTVEGTSNPNLYWYRQAAGRGLQLLFYSVGIGQISSEVPQNLSASRPQDRQFILSSKKLLLSDSGFYLCAWGLTGTGRYGQFFGPGTRLTVL.

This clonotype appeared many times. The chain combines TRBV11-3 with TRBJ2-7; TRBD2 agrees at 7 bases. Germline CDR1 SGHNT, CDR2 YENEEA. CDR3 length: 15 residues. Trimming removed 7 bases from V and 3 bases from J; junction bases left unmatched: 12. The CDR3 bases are TGTGCCAGCAACATAAGGGGCGGGAGTGGCTACGAGCAGTACTTC. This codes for CASNIRGGSGYEQYF.

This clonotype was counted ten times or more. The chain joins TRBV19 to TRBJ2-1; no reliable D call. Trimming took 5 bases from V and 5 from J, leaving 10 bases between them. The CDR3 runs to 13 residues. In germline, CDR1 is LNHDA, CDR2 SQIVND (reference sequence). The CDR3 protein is CASSERTDNEQFF. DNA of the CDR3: TGTGCCAGTAGTGAGAGAACAGACAATGAGCAGTTCTTC.

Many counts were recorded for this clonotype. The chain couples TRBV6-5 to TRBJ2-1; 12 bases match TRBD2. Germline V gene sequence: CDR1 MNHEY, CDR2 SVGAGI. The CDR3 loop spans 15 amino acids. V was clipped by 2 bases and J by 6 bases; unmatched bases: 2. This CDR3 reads CASSYGLAGSNEQFF. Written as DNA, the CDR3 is TGTGCCAGCAGTTACGGACTAGCGGGGAGCAATGAGCAGTTCTTC.

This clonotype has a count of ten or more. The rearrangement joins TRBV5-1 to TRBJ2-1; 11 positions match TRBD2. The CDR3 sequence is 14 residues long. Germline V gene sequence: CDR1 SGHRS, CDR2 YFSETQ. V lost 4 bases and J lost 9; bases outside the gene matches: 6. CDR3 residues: CASSGSTSGIEQFF. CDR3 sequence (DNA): TGCGCCAGCAGCGGATCGACTAGCGGGATTGAGCAGTTCTTC.

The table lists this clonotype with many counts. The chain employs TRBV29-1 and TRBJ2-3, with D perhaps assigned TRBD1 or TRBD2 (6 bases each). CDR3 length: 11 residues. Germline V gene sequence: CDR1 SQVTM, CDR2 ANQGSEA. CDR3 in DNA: TGCGGGGGGCAGTGGGGAGATACGCAGTATTTT. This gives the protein CGGQWGDTQYF.

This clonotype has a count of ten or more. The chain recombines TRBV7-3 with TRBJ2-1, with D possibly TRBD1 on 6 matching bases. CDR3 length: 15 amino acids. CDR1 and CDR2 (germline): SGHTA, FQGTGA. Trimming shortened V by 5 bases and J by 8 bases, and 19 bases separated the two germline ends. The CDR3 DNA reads TGTGCCAGCAGCGGGCCCCCTACAGGGTTCGATGAGCAGTTCTTC. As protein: CASSGPPTGFDEQFF.

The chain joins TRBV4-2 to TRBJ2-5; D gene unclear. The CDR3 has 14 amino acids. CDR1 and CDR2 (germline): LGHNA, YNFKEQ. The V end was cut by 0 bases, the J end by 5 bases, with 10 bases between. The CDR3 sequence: CASSQEVFGETQYF. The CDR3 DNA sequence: TGTGCCAGCAGCCAAGAGGTTTTCGGGGAGACCCAGTACTTC.

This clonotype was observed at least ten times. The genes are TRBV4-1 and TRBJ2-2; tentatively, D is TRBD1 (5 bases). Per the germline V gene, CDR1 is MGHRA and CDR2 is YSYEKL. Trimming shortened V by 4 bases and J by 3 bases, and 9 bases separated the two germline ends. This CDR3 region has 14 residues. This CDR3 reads CASSRQGYTGELFF. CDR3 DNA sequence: TGCGCCAGCAGCCGTCAGGGCTACACCGGGGAGCTGTTTTTT.

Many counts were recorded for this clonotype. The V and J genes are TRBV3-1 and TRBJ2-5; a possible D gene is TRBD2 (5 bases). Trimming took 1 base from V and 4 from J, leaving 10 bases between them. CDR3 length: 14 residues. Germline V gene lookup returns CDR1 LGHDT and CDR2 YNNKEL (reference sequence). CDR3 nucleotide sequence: TGTGCCAGCAGCCAAGCCATCCGGGGAGAGACCCAGTACTTC. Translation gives CASSQAIRGETQYF.

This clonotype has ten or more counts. The CDR3 DNA reads TGTGCCAGCAGCCCGACGGGGGGAGTAAGAGAGACCCAGTACTTC. This encodes CASSPTGGVRETQYF. The chain is built from TRBV6-2 or TRBV6-3 and TRBJ2-5; 7 bases map to TRBD2. The CDR3 consists of 15 residues. J gave up 4 bases and V 6 bases, and 11 bases lay outside the gene matches. Per germline, CDR1 MNHEY and CDR2 SVGEGT.

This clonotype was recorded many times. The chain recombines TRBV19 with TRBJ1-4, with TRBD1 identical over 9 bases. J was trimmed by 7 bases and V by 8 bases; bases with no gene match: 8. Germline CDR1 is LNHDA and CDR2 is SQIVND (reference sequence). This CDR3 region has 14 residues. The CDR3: CASQDRGWSEKLFF. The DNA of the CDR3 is TGTGCCAGTCAAGACAGGGGGTGGAGTGAAAAACTGTTTTTT.

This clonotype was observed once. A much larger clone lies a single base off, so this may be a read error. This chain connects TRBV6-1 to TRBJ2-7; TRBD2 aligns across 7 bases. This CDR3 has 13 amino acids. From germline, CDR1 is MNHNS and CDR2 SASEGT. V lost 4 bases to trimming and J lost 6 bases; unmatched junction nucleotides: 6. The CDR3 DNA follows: TGTGCCAGCAGTGGAATGTGGGGGGGCGAGCAGTACTTC. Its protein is CASSGMWGGEQYF.

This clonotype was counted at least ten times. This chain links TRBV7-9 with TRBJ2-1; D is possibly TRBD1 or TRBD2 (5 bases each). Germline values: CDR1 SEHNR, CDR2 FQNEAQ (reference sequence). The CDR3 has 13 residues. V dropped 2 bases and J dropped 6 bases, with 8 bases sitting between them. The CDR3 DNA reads TGTGCCAGCAGCTTACGGGGCGGCAATGAGCAGTTCTTC. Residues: CASSLRGGNEQFF.

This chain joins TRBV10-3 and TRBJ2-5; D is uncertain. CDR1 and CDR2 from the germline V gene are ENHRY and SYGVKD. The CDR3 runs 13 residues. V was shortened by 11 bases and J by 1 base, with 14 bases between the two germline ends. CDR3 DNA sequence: TGTGCCGCTACCTCGAGACCCCAAGAGACCCAGTACTTC. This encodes CAATSRPQETQYF.

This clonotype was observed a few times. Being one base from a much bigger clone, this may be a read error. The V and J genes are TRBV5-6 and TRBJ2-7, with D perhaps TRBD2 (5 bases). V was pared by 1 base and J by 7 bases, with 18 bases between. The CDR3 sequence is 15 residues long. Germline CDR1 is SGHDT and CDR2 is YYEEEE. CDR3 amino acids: CASSLLGTVREEQYF. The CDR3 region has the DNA TGTGCCAGCAGCTTGTTAGGCACGGTCCGGGAAGAGCAGTACTTC.

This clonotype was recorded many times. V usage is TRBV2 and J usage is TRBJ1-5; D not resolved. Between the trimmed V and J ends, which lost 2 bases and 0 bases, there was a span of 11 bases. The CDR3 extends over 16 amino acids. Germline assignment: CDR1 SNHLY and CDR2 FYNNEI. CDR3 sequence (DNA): TGTGCCAGCAGTGAACAAGTGACTTTTAGCAATCAGCCCCAGCATTTT. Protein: CASSEQVTFSNQPQHF.